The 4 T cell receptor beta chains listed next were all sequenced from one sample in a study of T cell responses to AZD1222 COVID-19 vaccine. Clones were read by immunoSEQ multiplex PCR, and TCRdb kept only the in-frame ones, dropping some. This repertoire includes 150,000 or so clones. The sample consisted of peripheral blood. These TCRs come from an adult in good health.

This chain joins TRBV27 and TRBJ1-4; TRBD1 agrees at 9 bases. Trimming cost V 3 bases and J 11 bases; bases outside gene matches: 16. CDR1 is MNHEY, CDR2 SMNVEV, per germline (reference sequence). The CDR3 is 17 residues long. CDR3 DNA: TGTGCCAGCAGTTTCACGGGACAGGGCCTAACGACCTCGAAACTGTTTTTT. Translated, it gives CASSFTGQGLTTSKLFF. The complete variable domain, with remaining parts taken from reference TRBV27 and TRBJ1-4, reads EAQVTQNPRYLITVTGKKLTVTCSQNMNHEYMSWYRQDPGLGLRQIYYSMNVEVTDKGDVPEGYKVSRKEKRNFPLILESPSPNQTSLYFCASSFTGQGLTTSKLFFGSGTQLSVL.

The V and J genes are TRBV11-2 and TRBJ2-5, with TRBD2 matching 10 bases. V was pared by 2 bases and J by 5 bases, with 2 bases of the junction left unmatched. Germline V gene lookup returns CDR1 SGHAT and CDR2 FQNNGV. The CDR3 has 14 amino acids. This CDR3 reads CASSLLAGVETQYF. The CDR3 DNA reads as TGTGCCAGCAGCTTACTAGCGGGGGTCGAGACCCAGTACTTC.

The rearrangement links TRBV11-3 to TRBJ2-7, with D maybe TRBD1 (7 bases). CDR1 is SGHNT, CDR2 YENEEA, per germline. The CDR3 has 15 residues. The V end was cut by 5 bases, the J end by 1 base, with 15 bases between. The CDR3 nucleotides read TGTGCCAGCAGCCCTGGCAGGGGGGTTTCCTACGAGCAGTACTTC. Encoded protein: CASSPGRGVSYEQYF.

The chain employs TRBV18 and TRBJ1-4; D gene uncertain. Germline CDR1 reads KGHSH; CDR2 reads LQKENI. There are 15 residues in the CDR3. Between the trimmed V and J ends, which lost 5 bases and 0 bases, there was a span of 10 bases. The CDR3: CASSNQAATNEKLFF. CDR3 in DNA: TGTGCCAGCTCAAATCAGGCTGCAACTAATGAAAAACTGTTTTTT.